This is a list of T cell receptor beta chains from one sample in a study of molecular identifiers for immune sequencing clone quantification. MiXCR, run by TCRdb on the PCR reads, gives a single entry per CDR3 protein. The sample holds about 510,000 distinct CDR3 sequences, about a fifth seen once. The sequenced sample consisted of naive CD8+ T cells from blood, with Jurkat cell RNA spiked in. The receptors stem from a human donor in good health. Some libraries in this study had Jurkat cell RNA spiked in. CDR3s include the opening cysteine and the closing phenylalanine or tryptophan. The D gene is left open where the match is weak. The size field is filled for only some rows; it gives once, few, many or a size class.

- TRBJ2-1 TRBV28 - CASSGVRGGNEQFF TGTGCCAGCAGTGGGGTAAGAGGAGGGAATGAGCAGTTCTTC
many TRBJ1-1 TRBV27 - CASWQGTAFF TGTGCCAGCTGGCAGGGGACAGCTTTCTTT
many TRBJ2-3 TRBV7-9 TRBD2 CASSSTPGLAEIRPSTDTQYF TGTGCCAGCAGCTCAACGCCCGGACTAGCGGAGATTAGGCCTAGCACAGATACGCAGTATTTT
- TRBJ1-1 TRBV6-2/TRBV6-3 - CASSYRSGYTEAFF TGTGCCAGCAGTTACAGATCAGGGTACACTGAAGCTTTCTTT
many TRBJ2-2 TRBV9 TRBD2 CASSERGTSGSVNGELFF TGTGCCAGCAGCGAGAGGGGGACTAGCGGCAGCGTGAACGGGGAGCTGTTTTTT
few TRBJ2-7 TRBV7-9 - CASSPGDSGFRHEQYF TGTGCCAGCAGCCCTGGGGACTCGGGCTTCCGTCACGAGCAGTACTTC
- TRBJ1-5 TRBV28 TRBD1 CASSLFQGAINQPQHF TGTGCCAGCAGTTTATTTCAGGGGGCTATCAATCAGCCCCAGCATTTT
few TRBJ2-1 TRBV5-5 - CASSSRGAPSYNEQFF TGTGCCAGCAGCTCTAGAGGGGCCCCGTCCTACAATGAGCAGTTCTTC
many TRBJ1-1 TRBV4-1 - CASSHHGTEAFF TGCGCCAGCAGCCATCACGGAACTGAAGCTTTCTTT
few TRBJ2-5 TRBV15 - CATSRGGYRDQETQHF TGTGCCACCAGCAGAGGCGGGTACAGGGACCAAGAGACCCAGCACTTC
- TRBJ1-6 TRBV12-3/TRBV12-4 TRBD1 CASSLGDRANSPLHF TGTGCCAGCAGTTTAGGAGACAGGGCTAATTCACCCCTCCACTTT
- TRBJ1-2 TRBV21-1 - CASSPWADERAIDYTF TGTGCCAGCAGCCCCTGGGCCGACGAACGTGCAATCGACTACACCTTC
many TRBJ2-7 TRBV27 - CASSPLDPTYSYEQYF TGTGCCAGCAGTCCCCTAGACCCGACCTATTCGTACGAGCAGTACTTC
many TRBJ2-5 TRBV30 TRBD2 CAWDSLAASQETQYF TGTGCCTGGGACTCCCTAGCGGCCTCCCAAGAGACCCAGTACTTC
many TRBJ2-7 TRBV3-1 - CASSQADGAYEQCF TGTGCCAGCAGCCAAGCGGACGGAGCCTACGAGCAGTGCTTC
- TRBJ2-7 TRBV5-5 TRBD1 CASSWTGASLEQYF TGTGCCAGCAGCTGGACAGGGGCCTCCTTGGAGCAGTACTTC
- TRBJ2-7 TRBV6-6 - CASSTPVGGLSYEQYF TGTGCCAGCAGCACGCCCGTTGGGGGGCTATCCTACGAGCAGTACTTC
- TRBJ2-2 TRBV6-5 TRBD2 CASSYGTKHTGELFF TGTGCCAGCAGTTACGGGACTAAACACACCGGGGAGCTGTTTTTT
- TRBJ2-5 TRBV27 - CASSLSSDPGAQYF TGTGCCAGCAGTTTATCGAGCGACCCGGGGGCCCAGTACTTC
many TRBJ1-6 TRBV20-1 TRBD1 CSARDQTGGYSPLHF TGCAGTGCTAGAGATCAGACAGGGGGTTATTCACCCCTCCACTTT
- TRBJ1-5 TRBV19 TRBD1 CASSRRDSGAQPQHF TGTGCCAGTAGCCGCCGGGACAGCGGGGCTCAGCCCCAGCATTTT
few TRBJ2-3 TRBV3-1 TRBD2 CASSQTSGGRSDTQYF TGTGCCAGCAGCCAGACTAGCGGGGGGCGGTCAGATACGCAGTATTTT
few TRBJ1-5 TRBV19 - CASSIGDWGNQPQHF TGTGCCAGTAGTATAGGCGACTGGGGGAATCAGCCCCAGCATTTT
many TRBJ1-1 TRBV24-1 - CATSAGGEAFF TGTGCCACCAGTGCGGGCGGAGAAGCTTTCTTT
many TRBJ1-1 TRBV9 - CASSVGGGGTEAFF TGTGCCAGCAGCGTAGGGGGCGGAGGCACTGAAGCTTTCTTT
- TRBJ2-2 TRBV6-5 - CASPWTAVTGELFF TGTGCCTCCCCTTGGACAGCGGTCACCGGGGAGCTGTTTTTT
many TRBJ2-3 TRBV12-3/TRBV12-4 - CASSSGVVIDTQYF TGTGCCAGCAGCTCAGGGGTAGTAATAGATACGCAGTATTTT
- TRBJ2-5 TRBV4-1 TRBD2 CASSQDWEGETQYF TGCGCCAGCAGCCAAGATTGGGAGGGGGAGACCCAGTACTTC
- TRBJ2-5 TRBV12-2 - CASRLPWTSGSSETQYF TGTGCAAGTCGCTTACCCTGGACTAGCGGGAGCAGCGAGACCCAGTACTTC